These 24 T cell receptor beta chains came from one sample sequenced in a study of CD8 T cells in Susac syndrome. Reverse transcription used roughly 0.5 to 1 ug RNA and random hexamers. TCRdb reanalysed the immunoSEQ multiplex PCR reads using MiXCR and keeps one entry per CDR3 protein. The sample lists roughly 200,000 distinct CDR3 sequences, roughly 92% occurring once. The sample consisted of CD4+ T cells from PBMCs. The source is a human donor in good health.

This chain joins TRBV6-2 or TRBV6-3 and TRBJ2-3, with D unclear. Germline V gives CDR1 MNHEY, CDR2 SVGEGT. This CDR3 spans 13 amino acids. V lost 7 bases, J lost 2 bases, and 10 bases lay in between. The DNA of the CDR3 is TGTGCCAGCACCCCCCGGGCCACAGATACGCAGTATTTT. Encoded protein: CASTPRATDTQYF.

The chain couples TRBV19 to TRBJ2-2, with 12 bases identical to TRBD1. V lost 6 bases and J lost 7; bases outside the gene matches: 6. Germline loops: CDR1 LNHDA, CDR2 SQIVND (reference sequence). The CDR3 extends over 15 amino acids. The CDR3 sequence is CASSRDRGRGGELFF. For the CDR3, the DNA is TGTGCCAGTAGCCGGGACAGGGGGCGAGGCGGGGAGCTGTTTTTT.

The rearrangement links TRBV19 to TRBJ2-2; 8 bases line up with TRBD1. After removal of 6 bases from V and 4 bases from J, the junction contained 4 bases not matched to a gene. The germline V gene encodes CDR1 LNHDA and CDR2 SQIVND (reference sequence). The CDR3 spans 14 residues. The CDR3 nucleotides read TGTGCCAGTAGCTCAGGGACAGGCACCGGGGAGCTGTTTTTT. It encodes CASSSGTGTGELFF.

This clonotype was observed a single time. This chain uses TRBV2 with TRBJ1-6; 7 nucleotides line up with TRBD1. This CDR3 region has 15 residues. The germline CDR1 and CDR2 sequences are SNHLY and FYNNEI. J lost 7 bases, V lost 8 bases, and 11 bases had no gene match. CDR3 nucleotide sequence: TGTGCCAGCTTTCAAGACAGGGTCGGGAATTCACCCCTCCACTTT. Residues: CASFQDRVGNSPLHF.

This chain connects TRBV24-1 to TRBJ1-2; D not certain. This CDR3 comprises 12 residues. CDR1 and CDR2 (germline): KGHDR, SFDVKD. V was trimmed by 4 bases and J by 2 bases, leaving 4 bases between them. The CDR3 loop is CATSDMNYGYTF. The CDR3 DNA follows: TGTGCCACCAGTGACATGAACTATGGCTACACCTTC.

This clonotype was detected a few times. The genes are TRBV5-1 and TRBJ2-3; TRBD2 aligns across 11 bases. The CDR3 spans 14 residues. With 3 bases clipped from V and 5 bases from J, the junction kept 2 bases outside the gene matches. In germline, CDR1 is SGHRS, CDR2 YFSETQ. The CDR3 reads CASSWGLAEDTQYF. CDR3 nucleotide sequence: TGCGCCAGCAGCTGGGGACTAGCGGAAGATACGCAGTATTTT. Drawing the rest from reference TRBV5-1 and TRBJ2-3, the complete variable domain is KAGVTQTPRYLIKTRGQQVTLSCSPISGHRSVSWYQQTPGQGLQFLFEYFSETQRNKGNFPGRFSGRQFSNSRSEMNVSTLELGDSALYLCASSWGLAEDTQYFGPGTRLTVL.

The rearrangement links TRBV29-1 to TRBJ2-7, with 11 nucleotides matching TRBD2. The J segment lost 6 bases and the V segment lost 6 bases, leaving 7 bases of the junction unmatched. The CDR3 totals 13 residues. Germline CDR1 reads SQVTM; CDR2 reads ANQGSEA. CDR3 DNA: TGCAGCGTACATAGCGGGGGGGCCGGCGAGCAGTACTTC. It encodes CSVHSGGAGEQYF.

This clonotype was found once. The CDR3 region is CASSGQGHEQYF. In nucleotides, the CDR3 is TGTGCCAGCAGTGGGCAGGGACACGAGCAGTACTTC. V and J are TRBV2 and TRBJ2-7; the D gene could be TRBD1 or TRBD2 (5 bases each). Deletions cut 4 bases from V and 5 bases from J, with 9 bases between. The germline V gene has CDR1 SNHLY and CDR2 FYNNEI. The CDR3 contains 12 residues. The full variable domain, completed using reference TRBV2 and TRBJ2-7, is EPEVTQTPSHQVTQMGQEVILRCVPISNHLYFYWYRQILGQKVEFLVSFYNNEISEKSEIFDDQFSVERPDGSNFTLKIRSTKLEDSAMYFCASSGQGHEQYFGPGTRLTVT.

A single count supports this clonotype. The chain has TRBV7-2 and TRBJ1-5; D might be TRBD1 (5 bases). This CDR3 region has 15 residues. The germline V gene has CDR1 SGHTA and CDR2 FQGNSA. V lost 2 bases, J lost 7 bases, and 15 bases lay in between. The CDR3 loop reads CASSLQGPKAQPQHF. The CDR3 DNA follows: TGTGCCAGCAGCTTACAGGGCCCAAAGGCGCAGCCCCAGCATTTT.

The CDR3 spells CASSFSSVGQYNSPLHF. Here the CDR3 DNA reads TGTGCCAGCAGCTTTTCTTCCGTGGGACAGTATAATTCACCCCTCCACTTT. The chain employs TRBV7-9 and TRBJ1-6; 7 bases agree with TRBD1. Germline trimming cut 3 bases from V and 4 bases from J; bases unmatched to any gene: 9. CDR3 length: 17 residues. The germline V gene encodes CDR1 SEHNR and CDR2 FQNEAQ (reference sequence).

The rearrangement links TRBV12-3 or TRBV12-4 to TRBJ1-6, with D unclear. V shed 2 bases and J shed 7 bases, with 9 bases lying between them. This CDR3 has 14 residues. The chain's CDR3 is CASSLSSQNSPLHF. The DNA for the CDR3 is TGTGCCAGCAGTTTATCCAGCCAAAATTCACCCCTCCACTTT.

The chain links TRBV9 to TRBJ2-3; maybe TRBD2 (5 bases). V dropped 0 bases and J dropped 2 bases, with 13 bases sitting between them. This CDR3 comprises 16 residues. Germline V gene lookup returns CDR1 SGDLS and CDR2 YYNGEE. This CDR3 reads CASSVGGRLDTDTQYF. The CDR3 nucleotides read TGTGCCAGCAGCGTAGGAGGGCGATTGGACACAGATACGCAGTATTTT. The whole variable domain, filled in from reference TRBV9 and TRBJ2-3, reads DSGVTQTPKHLITATGQRVTLRCSPRSGDLSVYWYQQSLDQGLQFLIQYYNGEERAKGNILERFSAQQFPDLHSELNLSSLELGDSALYFCASSVGGRLDTDTQYFGPGTRLTVL.

This sequence joins TRBV6-1 and TRBJ1-1; 7 bases fit TRBD1. This CDR3 is built from 17 residues. Unmatched junction bases numbered 13, after V lost 5 bases and J lost 1 base. Germline V lookup: CDR1 MNHNS, CDR2 SASEGT. CDR3 sequence reads: CASSRPLQGLGNTEAFF. In DNA, the CDR3 is TGTGCCAGCAGTAGACCCCTACAGGGGTTGGGGAACACTGAAGCTTTCTTT.

The V gene is TRBV10-2, the J gene TRBJ2-1; possibly TRBD1 for D (5 bases). The germline V gene encodes CDR1 WSHSY and CDR2 SAAADI. Trimming took off 6 bases at V and 6 bases at J, with 18 bases between the two ends. This CDR3 contains 15 residues. The CDR3 DNA follows: TGCGCCAGCAGCCTGCTGCAGGGCGCTTCCAATGAGCAGTTCTTC. It is translated as CASSLLQGASNEQFF.

The V call is TRBV9, the J call TRBJ2-1, with 12 bases matching TRBD2. The CDR3 has 17 residues. Germline lookup yields CDR1 SGDLS and CDR2 YYNGEE. Unmatched junction bases numbered 11, after V lost 4 bases and J lost 6 bases. The CDR3 region is CASSTRGLAGTTNEQFF. In nucleotides, the CDR3 is TGTGCCAGCAGCACACGAGGACTAGCGGGGACTACCAATGAGCAGTTCTTC.

This chain joins TRBV19 and TRBJ1-2; TRBD1 matches at 7 bases. In germline, CDR1 is LNHDA, CDR2 SQIVND (reference sequence). V was clipped by 3 bases and J by 5 bases; unmatched bases: 9. The CDR3 has 15 residues. The CDR3 sequence is CASSIGDSGHYGYTF. The CDR3 DNA sequence: TGTGCCAGTAGTATTGGGGACAGCGGCCATTATGGCTACACCTTC.

V and J are TRBV28 and TRBJ2-2; 11 nucleotides align to TRBD2. The CDR3 runs to 15 residues. CDR1 and CDR2 from the germline V gene are MDHEN and SYDVKM. The V segment lost 8 bases and the J segment 1 base; nucleotides outside the gene matches: 3. CDR3 region: CASLGTSGNTGELFF. For the CDR3, the DNA is TGTGCCAGCCTCGGGACTAGCGGGAACACCGGGGAGCTGTTTTTT.

V usage is TRBV28 and J usage is TRBJ2-3; D possibly corresponds to TRBD2 (5 bases). Germline-derived CDR1 and CDR2 are MDHEN and SYDVKM. The CDR3 consists of 16 residues. V was shortened by 5 bases and J by 0 bases, with 15 bases between the two germline ends. DNA for the CDR3: TGTGCCAGCAGTGGACTCGGGATGGCTAGCACAGATACGCAGTATTTT. It yields the protein CASSGLGMASTDTQYF.

This chain connects TRBV7-2 to TRBJ1-1; 7 bases agree with TRBD1. The CDR3 has 15 residues. Germline CDR1 reads SGHTA; CDR2 reads FQGNSA. V lost 4 bases and J lost 4; bases outside the gene matches: 9. This CDR3 is CASSSSGQPGTEAFF. Here the CDR3 DNA reads TGTGCCAGCAGCTCGTCGGGACAGCCGGGCACTGAAGCTTTCTTT.

V usage is TRBV7-3 and J usage is TRBJ2-5, with 12 bases identical to TRBD2. The CDR3 has 20 amino acids. Germline loops: CDR1 SGHTA, CDR2 FQGTGA. V dropped 5 bases and J dropped 2; count of bases not matched to a gene: 18. CDR3 in amino acids: CASSRQGSSGGARIQETQYF. The CDR3 DNA follows: TGTGCCAGCAGCCGCCAGGGATCTAGCGGGGGGGCGAGGATTCAAGAGACCCAGTACTTC. The whole variable domain, remainder taken from reference TRBV7-3 and TRBJ2-5, is GAGVSQTPSNKVTEKGKYVELRCDPISGHTALYWYRQSLGQGPEFLIYFQGTGAADDSGLPNDRFFAVRPEGSVSTLKIQRTERGDSAVYLCASSRQGSSGGARIQETQYFGPGTRLLVL.

The chain couples TRBV12-3 or TRBV12-4 to TRBJ2-1; D is perhaps TRBD1 (5 bases). V was clipped by 4 bases and J by 4 bases, with 5 bases between them. There are 12 residues in the CDR3. The CDR3 loop reads CASSYRYNEQFF. DNA of the CDR3: TGTGCCAGCAGTTACAGGTACAATGAGCAGTTCTTC.

The chain recombines TRBV7-2 with TRBJ1-1; D remains unclear. CDR1 SGHTA and CDR2 FQGNSA come from the germline V gene. This CDR3 comprises 15 residues. V dropped 1 base and J dropped 5 bases, with 14 bases sitting between them. This chain's CDR3 is CASSLEGKRLTEAFF. Written as DNA, the CDR3 is TGTGCCAGCAGCTTAGAGGGCAAGCGGTTGACTGAAGCTTTCTTT.

The chain combines TRBV2 with TRBJ1-2; D is uncertain. The CDR3 has 10 residues. V was cut by 4 bases and J by 8 bases, with 5 bases left in between. The V gene's germline CDR1 is SNHLY and CDR2 FYNNEI. In DNA form, the CDR3 reads TGTGCCAGCAGTGTGTCCGGCTACACCTTC. This sequence encodes CASSVSGYTF.

The chain is built from TRBV7-2 and TRBJ2-7; no clear D. CDR1 is SGHTA and CDR2 is FQGNSA in the germline V gene. Trimming took 0 bases from V and 2 from J, leaving 11 bases between them. There are 15 residues in the CDR3. The CDR3 DNA reads as TGTGCCAGCAGCTTAGCGGGCGGAATCGCCTACGAGCAGTACTTC. Translating gives CASSLAGGIAYEQYF.